The TCR beta chain under discussion was sequenced for a study of T cell clonality in common variable immunodeficiency (dated by TCRdb to between 2015 and 2016). From a lookup of the germline V gene, CDR1 and CDR2 are SGHAT and FQNNGV. Counted from cysteine to phenylalanine, this CDR3 has 12 amino acids. The DNA has 27 bases, all within the CDR3, and is read from base 1. V lost 5 bases and J lost 8 bases; the stretch between them is 10 bases long. CVID was diagnosed by standard criteria: serum IgG, IgA and/or IgM reduced below normal range, plus specific antibody deficiency. There were fewer than 45 subjects in the CVID group (around 15 female and 30 or so male), ranging in age from 9 to 64 years, with a mean age of about 40. Most CVID patients and most healthy controls were of Caucasian heritage. At the time of study participation, every CVID subject had been on replacement immunoglobulin therapy for at least one year. At the time of blood collection, no CVID subject was ill or was being treated with immunomodulatory or immunosuppressive medication. Heparinized peripheral whole blood samples of about 5 to 9 ml were collected from each donor. Genomic DNA from adults with common variable immune deficiency (CVID) and from healthy adult controls was used to sequence TCRbeta CDR3 repertoires. Diluted blood was density-centrifuged over Hypaque 1077 or Ficoll-Paque to isolate peripheral blood mononuclear cells. Genomic DNA was obtained from unsorted mononuclear cells using either Qiagen column purification or a centrifugation-based method.

This clone was seen repeatedly, ten times or more. Its target antigen remains unknown. The observed sequence ends 3 residues before the CDR3 terminus, with the missing tail filled in from the germline J gene. The study at large found these results: Correlations of repertoire features with clinical complications were constrained by heterogeneity among patients within the CVID cohort. Reportedly, TCRbeta sequences from CVID had fewer deletions and N-nucleotide insertions, and highly modified clones with 13 or more V deletions were absent from CVID. Although equal DNA input was used, an average of roughly 89,000 unique sequences per sample was obtained for controls, compared with approximately 30,000 for CVID samples. The authors noted that sequencing repertoires of T cell subpopulations would be needed to clarify what caused the increased clonality in CVID. Fewer TCRbeta clones were shared among CVID subjects than among healthy controls (p < 0.0001). TCRbeta clonality was higher in CVID subjects than in healthy controls (t-test p = 0.018), and the increase was most characteristic of about a third of subjects.

For sequencing, equivalent amounts of genomic DNA were input from CVID and control samples. For every sample, a 60 bp segment covering the rearranged TCRbeta CDR3 region was amplified and then sequenced. The immunoSEQ assay, a bias-corrected multiplex PCR with high-throughput sequencing, was employed for TCRbeta amplification. In the authors' own workflow: Each unique nucleotide sequence was treated as a clone and annotated with V, D and J genes, copy number and frequency. Sequences were labeled productive if in frame, and non-productive if out of frame or containing stop codons. As previously described, clonality was calculated on the basis of Shannon's entropy. Mean CDR3 Kyte-Doolittle hydropathy was derived from the predicted amino acid sequences of productive clones. Hierarchical clustering of scaled V gene usage was performed with the R hclust function using Manhattan distance and complete linkage. Sharing of clones by CDR3 amino acid sequence was evaluated by resampling 12 repertoires per group over 100 rounds. The repertoires were searched for 55 to 75 published EBV-specific TCRbeta sequences and 245 published CMV-specific TCRbeta sequences. A couple of CVID samples that yielded fewer than 10,000 sequences were excluded from the analysis, so around 40 CVID repertoires were retained. The table was pulled from immuneACCESS by TCRdb, which kept in-frame rearrangements only. Such tables lose some clones; where checked, under half of the loss comes from unresolved V genes, and the rest has no known cause. The V and J calls and clone size come from that table; D and trimming were worked out from the DNA. For this sample, around 20,000 clones appear and none is a singleton. The ten largest make up about 2% of the sample.

Rearrangement joined TRBV11-2 to TRBJ2-1; the D gene is unclear. Sequences were obtained from peripheral blood mononuclear cells. The sequence was obtained from a human donor with common variable immunodeficiency. The sequenced CDR3 bases are TGTGCCAGCAGCAACAGTGTACATGAG. Translated, this is CASSNSVHE. The complete CDR3 protein is CASSNSVHEQFF.